This entry is about one T cell receptor (beta chain). The data stem from a study of early stage breast cancer tumors. Blood replicates held 0.5 ug DNA, tumor or normal breast around 1.5 ug, two each. Sequenced by immunoSEQ multiplex PCR; TCRdb stores in-frame clones only, minus some. Found here are about 36,000 clones, 74% of them singletons; the top ten hold roughly 6.1%. The V gene lost 4 bases and the J gene lost 2 bases, with 9 bases spanning the gap. CDR1 is SQVTM, CDR2 ANQGSEA, per germline. This CDR3 is built from 13 residues. This chain connects TRBV29-1 to TRBJ1-5; possibly TRBD1 for D (5 bases). The sequencing sample was made of blood. This clonotype was obtained from a person in their sixties with breast cancer. The CDR3 sequence is CSVGGGGNQPQHF. The CDR3 region has the DNA TGCAGCGTTGGGGGGGGAGGCAATCAGCCCCAGCATTTT.